The 3 T cell receptor beta chains below come from one sample, sequenced in a study of T-cell reconstitution after alpha-beta-depleted transplantation in children. The antigens these receptors bind are not known. Study-level points and caveats: T cells produced anew were the main source of T-cell counts and diversity one year after transplant.

Unique molecular identifiers were incorporated when the TCRbeta library was constructed. TCRdb called the PCR reads again in MiXCR, with one record for every CDR3 protein. The sample includes about 290,000 distinct CDR3 sequences, roughly 7.8% of them seen just once. This specimen was peripheral blood, taken 360 days after TCRalphabeta/CD19-depleted stem cell transplant. The receptors were gathered from a female patient aged 2-9 years who had a stem cell transplant for Fanconi anemia, so the T cells may come from the graft donor.

V is TRBV25-1 and J is TRBJ1-2; possible D gene TRBD1, 5 bases. Trimming removed 6 bases from V and 4 bases from J, with 18 bases in between. There are 15 residues in the CDR3. The germline V gene encodes CDR1 MGHDK and CDR2 SYGVNS. CDR3 in amino acids: CASSPNLGDLYGYTF. The CDR3 coding sequence is TGTGCCAGCAGCCCCAATCTCGGGGACCTCTATGGCTACACCTTC.

At least ten counts were recorded for this clonotype. The rearrangement joins TRBV28 to TRBJ1-1, with D possibly being TRBD1 (6 bases). V lost 0 bases and J lost 5, with 10 bases in between. Looked up from germline, CDR1 is MDHEN and CDR2 is SYDVKM. This CDR3 has 14 residues. CDR3 nucleotide sequence: TGTGCCAGCAGTTTATGGGGGGCAGGGACTGAAGCTTTCTTT. Its protein product is CASSLWGAGTEAFF.

This clonotype was detected many times. The rearrangement links TRBV7-3 to TRBJ2-4, with D possibly being TRBD2 (6 bases). Germline CDR1 and CDR2: SGHTA and FQGTGA. Trimming stripped 4 bases from V and 7 bases from J, with 11 bases between. The CDR3 sequence is 13 residues long. CDR3 in DNA: TGTGCCAGCAGCTCAGGACTACACAACATTCAGTACTTC. Encoded protein: CASSSGLHNIQYF.